The rows below give T cell receptor beta chains drawn from one sample of a study of blood T cell repertoires in COVID-19. Libraries were prepared by immunoSEQ multiplex PCR; TCRdb keeps only in-frame clonotypes and omits some of them. The sample shows about 68,000 clones, about nine tenths of them seen only once. The sequencing sample was made of peripheral blood. These receptors all stem from a man younger than 45 with acute or convalescent COVID-19. CDR3s include the opening cysteine and the closing phenylalanine or tryptophan. A D gene is named only where the DNA matches it firmly. Part of the rows lack a size; the others show once, few, many or a class for expanded clones.

cdr3_nt	cdr3_aa	j_call	clone_size	cdr3_length	d_call	v_call
TGCGCCAGCAGCTTTTTAGGGGGCGAGCAGTACTTC	CASSFLGGEQYF	TRBJ2-7	-	12	-	TRBV5-1
TGCGCCAGCAGCTTGCTCGGGAGTAACGGCGAGCAGTTCTTC	CASSLLGSNGEQFF	TRBJ2-1	-	14	-	TRBV5-1
TGTGCCAGCAGCGAGAGACAGGGAGAGACCCAGTACTTC	CASSERQGETQYF	TRBJ2-5	-	13	TRBD1	TRBV7-3
TGTGCCAGCAGTCATCCTGGAAACACCATATATTTT	CASSHPGNTIYF	TRBJ1-3	-	12	-	TRBV11-2
TGTGCCAGCACCAATCAACCCCCAGGCTCCAGGCCTGATCAGCCCCAGCATTTT	CASTNQPPGSRPDQPQHF	TRBJ1-5	-	18	-	TRBV7-9
TGTGCCAGCAGCCGAGCGGGGGGAACAAACAATGAGCAGTTCTTC	CASSRAGGTNNEQFF	TRBJ2-1	-	15	TRBD2	TRBV4-2
TGTGCCAGCCACAGGACTAGCGGGACCGGGAATGAGCAGTTCTTC	CASHRTSGTGNEQFF	TRBJ2-1	-	15	TRBD2	TRBV2
TGCGCCAGCAGCCAATTCAAAGCGGGAGGGCGGTACGAGCAGTACTTC	CASSQFKAGGRYEQYF	TRBJ2-7	-	16	TRBD2	TRBV4-3
TGTGCCAGCAGCCCTGGGAGACAGGGCAGGAACACTGAAGCTTTCTTT	CASSPGRQGRNTEAFF	TRBJ1-1	once	16	TRBD1	TRBV28
TGCGCCAGCAGCTGGAGGTCTACAGATACGCAGTATTTT	CASSWRSTDTQYF	TRBJ2-3	few	13	-	TRBV5-1
TGTGCCAGCAGTTACGGACTAGCGCTGGAGACCCAGTACTTC	CASSYGLALETQYF	TRBJ2-5	-	14	TRBD2	TRBV6-2/TRBV6-3
TGTGCCAGCAGTAAAGACAGGGACGCCGGCTACGAGCAGTACTTC	CASSKDRDAGYEQYF	TRBJ2-7	-	15	TRBD1	TRBV6-2/TRBV6-3
TGTGCCAGCAGCGTGGAACAGGGTACTGAAGCTTTCTTT	CASSVEQGTEAFF	TRBJ1-1	-	13	-	TRBV9
TGTGCCAGCTCACCCTCTGGGGCTAGCGGTACCTACGAGCAGTACTTC	CASSPSGASGTYEQYF	TRBJ2-7	-	16	TRBD2	TRBV18
TGTGCCAGCAGCTCAGTGGGACAGGGGTTGACAGATACGCAGTATTTT	CASSSVGQGLTDTQYF	TRBJ2-3	few	16	TRBD1	TRBV5-5
TGTGCCAGCTCACCACCAGGACAGTTCGATGAGCAGTTCTTC	CASSPPGQFDEQFF	TRBJ2-1	-	14	-	TRBV18
TGTGCCAGCAGTCCTAGGTCAACTAATGAAAAACTGTTTTTT	CASSPRSTNEKLFF	TRBJ1-4	-	14	-	TRBV28
TGTGCCATCAGTGGAGGGAGTGAGCAGTTCTTC	CAISGGSEQFF	TRBJ2-1	-	11	-	TRBV10-3
TGTGCCAGCAGTCCACCCGACAGGAATGGCTACACCTTC	CASSPPDRNGYTF	TRBJ1-2	-	13	-	TRBV14
TGTGCCAGCAGTTCTCCTTGGGACACCGGACTAGCGGGAGCAACCGGGGAGCTGTTTTTT	CASSSPWDTGLAGATGELFF	TRBJ2-2	-	20	TRBD2	TRBV28
TGTGCCAGCAGACCCGGGACAGGATTTTCCTCTGGGGCCAACGTCCTGACTTTC	CASRPGTGFSSGANVLTF	TRBJ2-6	-	18	TRBD1	TRBV2
TGTGCCAGTAGTATTCGTCCAGCGGGAGGGCCAGGGGAGACCCAGTACTTC	CASSIRPAGGPGETQYF	TRBJ2-5	-	17	TRBD2	TRBV19
TGCGCCAGCAGTTCGACTATGGGGAAGGGGACCCAGTACTTC	CASSSTMGKGTQYF	TRBJ2-5	once	14	-	TRBV10-1
TGTGCCAGTAGTTCCACAGGGAGGGAGGAGACCCAGTACTTC	CASSSTGREETQYF	TRBJ2-5	-	14	-	TRBV19